One and the same sample provided the 31 T cell receptor beta chains below, sequenced in a study of shared clonotypes between healthy human individuals. It was CD45RO-negative cells, positively selected for CCR7, that made up naive CD8 cells, with terminally differentiated effector memory CD45RA+ cells excluded. The repertoire was sequenced with immunoSEQ multiplex PCR; TCRdb's copy has only in-frame clones and lacks some. The data hold nearly 2 million clones, with approximately 94% observed a single time. Sample: naive CD8+ T cells sorted from blood. These receptors all come from a man younger than 35 in good health.

This rearrangement joins TRBV27 to TRBJ2-7; D not resolved. The CDR3 is made up of 13 amino acids. Germline CDR1 and CDR2: MNHEY and SMNVEV (reference sequence). Trimming shortened V by 4 bases and J by 3 bases, and 10 bases separated the two germline ends. The CDR3 sequence: CASSYSRDYEQYF. In DNA form, the CDR3 reads TGTGCCAGCAGTTACAGCCGAGACTACGAGCAGTACTTC.

The V call is TRBV9, the J call TRBJ1-1; D might be TRBD1 (5 bases). Trimming removed 4 bases at V and 0 bases at J, with 10 bases between. CDR1 is SGDLS, CDR2 YYNGEE, per germline. The CDR3 is made up of 14 amino acids. The CDR3 sequence: CASSKTGLNTEAFF. CDR3 DNA: TGTGCCAGCAGCAAAACAGGTCTGAACACTGAAGCTTTCTTT. Variable domain in full (rest from reference TRBV9 and TRBJ1-1): DSGVTQTPKHLITATGQRVTLRCSPRSGDLSVYWYQQSLDQGLQFLIQYYNGEERAKGNILERFSAQQFPDLHSELNLSSLELGDSALYFCASSKTGLNTEAFFGQGTRLTVV.

A single count supports this clone. The J gene is TRBJ1-5, the V gene TRBV11-2; D remains ambiguous. V lost 0 bases, J lost 5 bases, and 11 bases lay in between. Germline V gene data show CDR1 as SGHAT and CDR2 as FQNNGV. The CDR3 covers 15 residues. CDR3 protein: CASSLDQAWYQPQHF. The CDR3 DNA follows: TGTGCCAGCAGCTTAGATCAGGCCTGGTATCAGCCCCAGCATTTT.

The CDR3 DNA sequence: TGTGCCAGCAGTTTATCAGCGGGTCAGCCCCAGCATTTT. Its protein is CASSLSAGQPQHF. The V call is TRBV27, the J call TRBJ1-5; D gene ambiguous. The V end lost 0 bases, the J end lost 6 bases, and 6 bases lay between the germline ends. Germline V lookup: CDR1 MNHEY, CDR2 SMNVEV (reference sequence). There are 13 residues in the CDR3.

The chain is built from TRBV4-1 and TRBJ1-2; 7 bases fit TRBD1. Germline V gene sequence: CDR1 MGHRA, CDR2 YSYEKL. This CDR3 has 14 amino acids. J was trimmed by 4 bases and V by 4 bases; bases with no gene match: 6. CDR3 region: CASSRDQGVYGYTF. DNA of the CDR3: TGCGCCAGCAGCCGGGATCAGGGGGTCTATGGCTACACCTTC.

This clone was recorded only once. This chain uses TRBV7-9 with TRBJ2-7; D not resolved. The germline V and J ends were trimmed by 5 bases and 2 bases, with 19 bases remaining between them. Germline V gene lookup returns CDR1 SEHNR and CDR2 FQNEAQ (reference sequence). The CDR3 loop spans 16 amino acids. CDR3 sequence reads: CASSVSDGWGTYEQYF. In DNA, the CDR3 is TGTGCCAGCAGCGTATCGGATGGATGGGGAACCTACGAGCAGTACTTC.

The chain couples TRBV4-3 to TRBJ2-7; 8 positions match TRBD2. Germline V gene sequence: CDR1 LGHNA, CDR2 YSLEER. With 0 bases clipped from V and 2 bases from J, the junction kept 6 bases outside the gene matches. This CDR3 comprises 16 residues. The CDR3 loop reads CASSQDWAGGAYEQYF. CDR3 coding DNA: TGCGCCAGCAGCCAAGATTGGGCGGGAGGAGCCTACGAGCAGTACTTC.

The gene calls are TRBV5-4 and TRBJ1-1; D is perhaps TRBD1 (5 bases). The CDR3 extends over 14 amino acids. Germline assignment: CDR1 SGHNT and CDR2 YYREEE (reference sequence). Trimming removed 4 bases from V and 0 bases from J, with 10 bases in between. The CDR3 region is CASSHPGLNTEAFF. CDR3 nucleotides: TGTGCCAGCAGCCACCCGGGACTGAACACTGAAGCTTTCTTT.

This rearrangement joins TRBV27 to TRBJ1-6; the match to TRBD1 covers 7 bases. Germline-derived CDR1 and CDR2 are MNHEY and SMNVEV (reference sequence). The J segment lost 8 bases and the V segment lost 5 bases, leaving 15 bases of the junction unmatched. This CDR3 is built from 17 residues. CDR3 loop: CASSLLPAQGSHSPLHF. Here the CDR3 DNA reads TGTGCCAGCAGTCTATTACCGGCACAGGGGAGTCATTCACCCCTCCACTTT.

The CDR3 sequence is CASSVDGRPNEKLFF. The CDR3 nucleotides are TGTGCCAGCAGCGTAGACGGGAGGCCAAATGAAAAACTGTTTTTT. The gene calls are TRBV9 and TRBJ1-4; no reliable D call. The CDR3 covers 15 residues. Germline V CDR1 and CDR2: SGDLS, YYNGEE. Deletions cut 0 bases from V and 5 bases from J, with 11 bases between.

J is TRBJ2-3 and V is TRBV10-3; 11 nucleotides line up with TRBD2. Germline CDR1 reads ENHRY; CDR2 reads SYGVKD. J lost 2 bases, V lost 7 bases, and 5 bases had no gene match. The length of the CDR3 is 15 residues. The CDR3 DNA follows: TGTGCCATCAAGGGACTAGCGGAACTCACAGATACGCAGTATTTT. Its translation is CAIKGLAELTDTQYF.

This rearrangement joins TRBV4-3 to TRBJ2-1, with TRBD2 matching 11 bases. Germline lookup yields CDR1 LGHNA and CDR2 YSLEER. The V segment lost 4 bases and the J segment 7 bases; nucleotides outside the gene matches: 9. This CDR3 spans 16 amino acids. This CDR3 reads CASSLLLAGAVNEQFF. The CDR3 nucleotides read TGCGCCAGCAGCCTTCTACTAGCGGGAGCGGTAAATGAGCAGTTCTTC.

The chain uses TRBV7-6 and TRBJ2-7; 8 bases map to TRBD2. Germline CDR1 is SGHVS and CDR2 is FNYEAQ. This CDR3 is 14 amino acids long. Germline trimming cut 5 bases from V and 2 bases from J; bases unmatched to any gene: 5. Written as DNA, the CDR3 is TGTGCCAGCAGCCGAGCGGGAGCCCCCTACGAGCAGTACTTC. Translated, it gives CASSRAGAPYEQYF. The full variable domain, completed using reference TRBV7-6 and TRBJ2-7, is GAGVSQSPRYKVTKRGQDVALRCDPISGHVSLYWYRQALGQGPEFLTYFNYEAQQDKSGLPNDRFSAERPEGSISTLTIQRTEQRDSAMYRCASSRAGAPYEQYFGPGTRLTVT.

This clone was detected only once. V and J are TRBV5-1 and TRBJ2-3; D gene unclear. The CDR3 is 12 residues long. The germline V gene encodes CDR1 SGHRS and CDR2 YFSETQ. The V end was cut by 3 bases, the J end by 5 bases, with 7 bases between. In DNA form, the CDR3 reads TGCGCCAGCAGCTGGACCCGAGATACGCAGTATTTT. It encodes CASSWTRDTQYF.

The chain has TRBV10-2 and TRBJ1-1, with 9 bases lining up with TRBD1. The CDR3 has 17 residues. Trimming at V came to 4 bases and at J to 3 bases, leaving 12 bases not matched to a gene. Per the germline V gene, CDR1 is WSHSY and CDR2 is SAAADI. This chain's CDR3 is CASSATGGRGFDTEAFF. For the CDR3, the DNA is TGCGCCAGCAGTGCGACAGGGGGGCGAGGGTTTGACACTGAAGCTTTCTTT.

This clone appeared once. The sample holds other DNA sequences that translate to the same CDR3. The CDR3 DNA is TGTGCCAGCAGCCCCGGACCGAATTCACCCCTCCACTTT. This sequence encodes CASSPGPNSPLHF. The J gene is TRBJ1-6, the V gene TRBV11-2; D not resolved. CDR1 is SGHAT and CDR2 is FQNNGV in the germline V gene. This CDR3 contains 13 residues. The V end lost 5 bases, the J end lost 7 bases, and 9 bases lay between the germline ends.

V gene TRBV28 combines with J gene TRBJ1-1; the D is unclear. CDR1 is MDHEN and CDR2 is SYDVKM in the germline V gene. Trimming shortened V by 3 bases and J by 5 bases, and 7 bases separated the two germline ends. This CDR3 is 12 amino acids long. The CDR3 loop is CASSLIGTEAFF. The CDR3 DNA reads TGTGCCAGCAGTTTGATCGGGACTGAAGCTTTCTTT. Combining the CDR3 with reference TRBV28 and TRBJ1-1 gives the whole variable domain DVKVTQSSRYLVKRTGEKVFLECVQDMDHENMFWYRQDPGLGLRLIYFSYDVKMKEKGDIPEGYSVSREKKERFSLILESASTNQTSMYLCASSLIGTEAFFGQGTRLTVV.

In nucleotides, the CDR3 is TGTGCCAGCAGTTCCATACAGGGGCTCACGAACACTGAAGCTTTCTTT. Translating it yields CASSSIQGLTNTEAFF. The chain joins TRBV27 to TRBJ1-1, with TRBD1 matching 7 bases. Germline values: CDR1 MNHEY, CDR2 SMNVEV (reference sequence). The CDR3 spans 16 residues. Trimming removed 4 bases from V and 1 base from J; junction bases left unmatched: 9.

The genes are TRBV5-1 and TRBJ2-1; TRBD1 aligns across 7 bases. J gave up 1 base and V 0 bases, and 4 bases lay outside the gene matches. There are 16 residues in the CDR3. Germline-derived CDR1 and CDR2 are SGHRS and YFSETQ. The CDR3 coding sequence is TGCGCCAGCAGCTTGGACGCCAGGGGGTCCTACAATGAGCAGTTCTTC. It encodes CASSLDARGSYNEQFF.

The chain joins TRBV6-5 to TRBJ1-2, with TRBD1 identical over 8 bases. V was clipped by 5 bases and J by 4 bases; unmatched bases: 6. The germline CDR1 and CDR2 sequences are MNHEY and SVGAGI. CDR3 length: 14 amino acids. CDR3 loop: CASSQTGVGYGYTF. CDR3 nucleotides: TGTGCCAGCAGTCAGACAGGGGTTGGCTATGGCTACACCTTC.

This chain links TRBV9 with TRBJ1-3, with D possibly TRBD1 on 5 matching bases. Germline-derived CDR1 and CDR2 are SGDLS and YYNGEE. This CDR3 is 14 amino acids long. The germline V and J ends were trimmed by 4 bases and 0 bases, with 8 bases remaining between them. The CDR3 DNA is TGTGCCAGCAGCTTCGACAGCTCTGGAAACACCATATATTTT. This codes for CASSFDSSGNTIYF.

This clone was seen only a few times. This sample also contains other DNA sequences that code for the same CDR3. V usage is TRBV9 and J usage is TRBJ1-1; the D is unclear. This CDR3 contains 13 residues. Trimming took off 0 bases at V and 2 bases at J, with 5 bases between the two ends. CDR1 SGDLS and CDR2 YYNGEE come from the germline V gene. In DNA, the CDR3 is TGTGCCAGCAGCGTAGTCCCAAACACTGAAGCTTTCTTT. Protein product: CASSVVPNTEAFF.

V and J are TRBV4-1 and TRBJ2-3, with TRBD2 identical over 7 bases. Germline lookup yields CDR1 MGHRA and CDR2 YSYEKL. Germline trimming cut 1 base from V and 3 bases from J; bases unmatched to any gene: 10. This CDR3 contains 17 residues. The CDR3 loop reads CASSQGVASGMTDTQYF. DNA of the CDR3: TGCGCCAGCAGCCAAGGAGTGGCTAGCGGCATGACAGATACGCAGTATTTT.

J is TRBJ2-3 and V is TRBV27, with a tentative D call TRBD2 (5 bases). The CDR3 loop spans 13 amino acids. V lost 4 bases, J lost 6 bases, and 11 bases lay in between. Germline V gene sequence: CDR1 MNHEY, CDR2 SMNVEV (reference sequence). CDR3 coding DNA: TGTGCCAGCAGTTCGGGATTAGGGGATACGCAGTATTTT. This encodes CASSSGLGDTQYF.

This chain joins TRBV29-1 and TRBJ1-4, with 7 bases lining up with TRBD1. CDR3 length: 17 amino acids. CDR1 and CDR2 from the germline V gene are SQVTM and ANQGSEA. V lost 6 bases to trimming and J lost 1 base; unmatched junction nucleotides: 14. The CDR3 protein is CSVAGTDLGVTNEKLFF. In DNA form, the CDR3 reads TGCAGCGTAGCCGGGACAGACCTTGGAGTAACTAATGAAAAACTGTTTTTT.

The chain employs TRBV28 and TRBJ2-6; no clear D. The CDR3 spans 15 residues. The germline CDR1 and CDR2 sequences are MDHEN and SYDVKM. V gave up 5 bases and J gave up 2 bases, with 10 bases separating them. The CDR3 DNA reads TGTGCCAGCAGTCCGGAGCTTACTGGGGCCAACGTCCTGACTTTC. Protein: CASSPELTGANVLTF.

The V call is TRBV5-4, the J call TRBJ2-3; unclear D gene. In germline, CDR1 is SGHNT, CDR2 YYREEE (reference sequence). There are 15 residues in the CDR3. V was shortened by 4 bases and J by 1 base, with 13 bases between the two germline ends. CDR3 loop: CASSGEVVGTDTQYF. Written as DNA, the CDR3 is TGTGCCAGCAGCGGCGAGGTAGTGGGCACAGATACGCAGTATTTT.

The rearrangement links TRBV5-1 to TRBJ1-1, with D possibly matching TRBD1 (5 bases). V lost 0 bases, J lost 5 bases, and 14 bases lay in between. Germline V gene lookup returns CDR1 SGHRS and CDR2 YFSETQ. The CDR3 covers 15 residues. The CDR3 loop is CASSLEAAGWTEAFF. Here the CDR3 DNA reads TGCGCCAGCAGCTTGGAGGCCGCAGGGTGGACTGAAGCTTTCTTT.

This chain uses TRBV27 with TRBJ1-1, with TRBD1 matching 12 bases. The CDR3 runs to 16 residues. The germline gives CDR1 MNHEY, CDR2 SMNVEV (reference sequence). Trimming removed 8 bases from V and 1 base from J; junction bases left unmatched: 8. The CDR3 reads CASHQGQGAGNTEAFF. CDR3 sequence (DNA): TGTGCCAGCCATCAGGGACAGGGGGCAGGGAACACTGAAGCTTTCTTT.

The gene calls are TRBV7-8 and TRBJ1-1; D ambiguous. Germline V gives CDR1 SGHVS, CDR2 FQNEAQ. The CDR3 has 15 residues. V was shortened by 5 bases and J by 3 bases, with 16 bases between the two germline ends. DNA of the CDR3: TGTGCCAGCAGCCACCCGGGTGGGGTGGACACTGAAGCTTTCTTT. It specifies CASSHPGGVDTEAFF.

V gene TRBV5-6 combines with J gene TRBJ1-6, with TRBD1 as a possible D gene (5 bases). V lost 1 base, J lost 8 bases, and 10 bases lay in between. Germline CDR1 is SGHDT and CDR2 is YYEEEE. The CDR3 consists of 14 residues. The CDR3, as DNA: TGTGCCAGCAGCTTGTCGGGGGGGGATTCACCCCTCCACTTT. Translation: CASSLSGGDSPLHF.